This TCR beta chain was recorded in a study of identical twins. Each CDR3 protein gets one entry after TCRdb re-called the 5' RACE reads with MiXCR. The data show roughly 470,000 distinct CDR3 sequences, around 15% seen once. Study-level results: Donors were not followed over many years; analysis was cross-sectional. Fewer insertions characterized abundant cord blood beta clonotypes, whereas memory repertoires showed none. Potential partial confounding of zero-insertion analyses by invariant MAIT and iNKT cells was noted.

This clonotype was detected a few times. What it recognizes is unknown. The J segment lost 9 bases and the V segment lost 6 bases, leaving 17 bases of the junction unmatched. Germline CDR1 and CDR2: MDHEN and SYDVKM. CDR3 length: 17 residues. The data were also submitted as part of a second study, on yellow fever vaccine responses in identical twins.

The J gene is TRBJ1-6, the V gene TRBV28; 7 bases fit TRBD1. This clonotype was obtained from a woman aged 18-29 years in good health. Sequenced material: CD4+ T cells sorted from blood. The CDR3 DNA reads as TGTGCCAGCAGCCTCAAGACAGGGCAGGGGGGAGGTTCACCCCTCCACTTT. As protein: CASSLKTGQGGGSPLHF.